This TCR beta chain appears in the sequencing data of a study of shared clonotypes between healthy human individuals. Template for every sorted-subset replicate PCR totaled about 0.2 ug DNA, 30,000 to 35,000 T cell genomes. Measured with immunoSEQ multiplex PCR; TCRdb has only the in-frame clones, and not every one. Here the sample spans more than 2 million clones, more than 90% being singletons. CDR1 and CDR2 from the germline V gene are GTSNPN and SVGIG (reference sequence). Trimming took 4 bases from V and 6 from J, leaving 9 bases between them. This CDR3 is built from 11 residues. The source of this sequence is a man aged 18-30 years in good health. Sequenced input: naive CD4+ T cells sorted from blood. The subset: CD45RA+ positively selected. This sequence joins TRBV30 and TRBJ1-2; unclear D gene. CDR3 coding DNA: TGTGCCTGGAAGAGCGTCCATGGCTACACCTTC. The encoded protein is CAWKSVHGYTF. Supplemented by reference TRBV30 and TRBJ1-2, the full variable domain reads SQTIHQWPATLVQPVGSPLSLECTVEGTSNPNLYWYRQAAGRGLQLLFYSVGIGQISSEVPQNLSASRPQDRQFILSSKKLLLSDSGFYLCAWKSVHGYTFGSGTRLTVV.